This TCR beta chain derives from a study of T-cell reconstitution after alpha-beta-depleted transplantation in children. Researchers prepared the TCRbeta library using unique molecular identifiers, the study reports. MiXCR, applied by TCRdb to the PCR reads, yields one record per CDR3 protein. The sample lists 130,000 to 150,000 distinct CDR3 sequences; 8% to 10% were seen once. Whole-study results and caveats: High day-60 TCRbeta diversity in some patients came from surviving recipient T cells and thymic progenitors. Counts and diversity of T cells one year after transplant came mostly from newly produced T cells. Alpha-beta T cells about two months after transplant reportedly derived from several hundred expanded graft clones.

The CDR3 spans 15 residues. Trimming removed 4 bases from V and 5 bases from J, with 17 bases in between. CDR1 and CDR2 (germline): LGHDT, YNNKEL (reference sequence). This clonotype was seen ten or more times. What it recognizes is unknown. The starting material was PBMCs, mostly from graft donor cells, obtained 180 days after TCRalphabeta/CD19-depleted stem cell transplant. The source of this sequence is a female patient between 2 and 15 years old who had a stem cell transplant for congenital amegakaryocytic thrombocytopenia, so the T cells may come from the graft donor. The rearrangement joins TRBV3-1 to TRBJ2-5; tentative D call: TRBD2 (5 bases). CDR3 amino acids: CASSPLRAGGETQYF. The CDR3, as DNA: TGTGCCAGCAGCCCCCTAAGGGCTGGAGGCGAGACCCAGTACTTC.